The 2 T cell receptor beta chains below come from one sample, sequenced in a study of molecular identifiers for immune sequencing clone quantification. TCRdb re-derived calls from the PCR reads in MiXCR, one entry per CDR3 protein. The sample includes around 100,000 distinct CDR3 sequences, 35% seen only once; the top ten take 9% to 10%. The sequencing sample was made of naive CD8+ T cells from blood, with Jurkat cell RNA spiked in. Subset meaning: FACS-sorted CD8+CD4-CCR7+CD45RA+ naive T cells. The receptor set was obtained from a human donor in good health. Some libraries in this study had Jurkat cell RNA spiked in.

The genes are TRBV9 and TRBJ2-2; 8 bases line up with TRBD2. V lost 1 base and J lost 7; bases outside the gene matches: 18. Germline V gene data show CDR1 as SGDLS and CDR2 as YYNGEE. CDR3 length: 19 residues. The CDR3 here is CASSVPSSGYPTGFGELFF. CDR3 coding DNA: TGTGCCAGCAGCGTACCTTCTAGCGGGTACCCGACTGGTTTCGGGGAGCTGTTTTTT.

With regard to this clonotype: One base away lies a much larger clone, so this may be a sequencing read error. The final CDR3 position lacks the conserved phenylalanine or tryptophan, pointing to a likely read error. This rearrangement joins TRBV7-8 to TRBJ2-3, with a possible D match to TRBD2 (5 bases). This CDR3 has 16 amino acids. CDR1 and CDR2 from the germline V gene are SGHVS and FQNEAQ. V gave up 1 base and J gave up 2 bases, with 13 bases separating them. The chain's CDR3 is CASSLGWIATTDTQYL. In DNA, the CDR3 is TGTGCCAGCAGCTTAGGTTGGATAGCGACCACAGATACGCAGTATTTA.